These 27 T cell receptor beta chains came from one sample sequenced in a study of early T cells in non-severe SARS-CoV-2 infection. TCRdb redid the calling of the 5' RACE reads with MiXCR, one entry per CDR3 protein. Of roughly 67,000 distinct CDR3 sequences listed, roughly a tenth are singletons. Sequenced input: whole blood. The receptor source for this set is an adult who was a healthcare worker with PCR-confirmed SARS-CoV-2 infection or an uninfected control (not recorded which).

This clonotype was found a few times. In DNA form, the CDR3 reads TGTGCCATCAGAACCGGGACTAGGGTCAATGAGCAGTTCTTC. Its protein product is CAIRTGTRVNEQFF. V usage is TRBV10-3 and J usage is TRBJ2-1; 8 positions agree with TRBD2. The CDR3 covers 14 residues. Trimming removed 6 bases from V and 6 bases from J; junction bases left unmatched: 7. Germline CDR1 is ENHRY and CDR2 is SYGVKD.

The genes are TRBV11-2 and TRBJ2-1; D remains ambiguous. The germline V gene has CDR1 SGHAT and CDR2 FQNNGV. Trimming stripped 0 bases from V and 6 bases from J, with 15 bases between. The CDR3 has 16 residues. The CDR3: CASSLDQLGTINEQFF. Here the CDR3 DNA reads TGTGCCAGCAGCTTAGATCAATTGGGAACGATCAATGAGCAGTTCTTC. The full variable domain, in which reference TRBV11-2 and TRBJ2-1 provide the parts outside the CDR3, is EAGVAQSPRYKIIEKRQSVAFWCNPISGHATLYWYQQILGQGPKLLIQFQNNGVVDDSQLPKDRFSAERLKGVDSTLKIQPAKLEDSAVYLCASSLDQLGTINEQFFGPGTRLTVL.

Many counts were recorded for this clonotype. The chain is built from TRBV7-2 and TRBJ2-7; no clear D gene. The CDR3 is 11 residues long. Germline assignment: CDR1 SGHTA and CDR2 FQGNSA. Trimming shortened V by 5 bases and J by 3 bases, and 5 bases separated the two germline ends. The CDR3 DNA reads TGTGCCAGCAGCCCTCACTACGAGCAGTACTTC. Its protein product is CASSPHYEQYF. The full variable domain, in which reference TRBV7-2 and TRBJ2-7 provide the parts outside the CDR3, is GAGVSQSPSNKVTEKGKDVELRCDPISGHTALYWYRQSLGQGLEFLIYFQGNSAPDKSGLPSDRFSAERTGGSVSTLTIQRTQQEDSAVYLCASSPHYEQYFGPGTRLTVT.

The rearrangement links TRBV7-9 to TRBJ1-2, with a possible D match to TRBD1 (6 bases). Germline assignment: CDR1 SEHNR and CDR2 FQNEAQ (reference sequence). V gave up 5 bases and J gave up 4 bases, with 11 bases separating them. CDR3 length: 13 residues. The CDR3 DNA sequence: TGTGCCAGCAGCATACAGGGTAGCTATGGCTACACCTTC. It yields the protein CASSIQGSYGYTF.

This clonotype was observed a few times. V and J are TRBV11-2 and TRBJ2-2; D gene unclear. The V end lost 1 base, the J end lost 5 bases, and 11 bases lay between the germline ends. Germline values: CDR1 SGHAT, CDR2 FQNNGV. CDR3 size: 15 residues. The CDR3 sequence is CASSLVPQRTGELFF. CDR3 nucleotide sequence: TGTGCCAGCAGCTTAGTCCCACAAAGAACCGGGGAGCTGTTTTTT.

CDR3 in DNA: TGCAGTGCCAAGGACGGTCACAATGAGCAGTTCTTC. The encoded protein is CSAKDGHNEQFF. The J gene is TRBJ2-1, the V gene TRBV20-1; D not certain. V shed 6 bases and J shed 5 bases, with 11 bases lying between them. Germline lookup yields CDR1 DFQATT and CDR2 SNEGSKA (reference sequence). This CDR3 has 12 amino acids.

About this clonotype: One junction end disagrees with the germline gene, perhaps due to a read error. The chain carries TRBV28 and TRBJ2-3, with 7 positions matching TRBD1. Germline assignment: CDR1 MDHEN and CDR2 SYDVKM. The CDR3 loop spans 17 amino acids. CDR3 residues: CASISPRQGGGADTQYF. CDR3 bases: TGTGCCAGCATCTCCCCTCGACAGGGTGGTGGGGCAGATACACAGTATTTT.

This clonotype was seen ten or more times. J is TRBJ2-3 and V is TRBV6-2 or TRBV6-3, with 7 nucleotides matching TRBD1. The CDR3 contains 14 residues. The V segment lost 6 bases and the J segment 2 bases; nucleotides outside the gene matches: 5. The germline V gene encodes CDR1 MNHEY and CDR2 SVGEGT. Here the CDR3 reads CASRRQGSTDTQYF. Written as DNA, the CDR3 is TGTGCCAGCAGAAGACAGGGCTCCACAGATACGCAGTATTTT.

This clonotype was seen a handful of times. This chain links TRBV29-1 with TRBJ1-2; D not resolved. Germline V gene data show CDR1 as SQVTM and CDR2 as ANQGSEA. Between the trimmed V and J ends, which lost 4 bases and 2 bases, there was a span of 8 bases. The CDR3 extends over 12 amino acids. The DNA of the CDR3 is TGCAGCGTTGGTTCGAAGAACTATGGCTACACCTTC. As protein: CSVGSKNYGYTF.

This clonotype was observed a handful of times. V is TRBV21-1 and J is TRBJ1-1; TRBD1 is taken as the D call from the table, unchecked against the DNA. TRBV21-1 is an annotated pseudogene. This CDR3 has 13 amino acids. The CDR3 region has the DNA TGTGCCAGCAGGGGGCGCGCGGACACTGAAGCTTTCTTT. It yields the protein CASRGRADTEAFF.

This clonotype was seen more than once but under ten times. This chain uses TRBV2 with TRBJ2-1; the D gene is possibly TRBD2 (5 bases). Germline V gene sequence: CDR1 SNHLY, CDR2 FYNNEI. The CDR3 sequence is 16 residues long. Trimming cost V 4 bases and J 5 bases, with 18 bases left between them. CDR3 region: CASSGLILTQDNEQFF. The CDR3 nucleotides are TGTGCCAGCAGTGGACTAATACTAACCCAAGACAATGAGCAGTTCTTC.

The chain is built from TRBV19 and TRBJ2-3; 10 bases fit TRBD2. This CDR3 is built from 14 residues. J gave up 4 bases and V 5 bases, and 3 bases lay outside the gene matches. Germline CDR1 and CDR2: LNHDA and SQIVND (reference sequence). The CDR3 sequence: CASSLAGVPDTQYF. As DNA, the CDR3 is TGTGCCAGTAGTCTAGCGGGAGTCCCAGATACGCAGTATTTT. Filled out from reference TRBV19 and TRBJ2-3, the complete variable domain reads DGGITQSPKYLFRKEGQNVTLSCEQNLNHDAMYWYRQDPGQGLRLIYYSQIVNDFQKGDIAEGYSVSREKKESFPLTVTSAQKNPTAFYLCASSLAGVPDTQYFGPGTRLTVL.

Concerning this clonotype: At one boundary the junction diverges from the germline segment, which might be a read error. The chain couples TRBV29-1 to TRBJ1-1; 7 bases map to TRBD1. Germline-derived CDR1 and CDR2 are SQVTM and ANQGSEA. The CDR3 is 16 amino acids. The chain's CDR3 is CSVEAQGGRVNTEAFF. The DNA for the CDR3 is TGCAGCGTTGAAGCCCAAGGGGGCAGGGTGAATACTGAAGCTTTCTTT.

This clonotype was observed a few times. The V call is TRBV7-2, the J call TRBJ2-7; D not resolved. Trimming left V 5 bases short and J 0 bases short, with 8 bases between. Germline CDR1 is SGHTA and CDR2 is FQGNSA. This CDR3 spans 13 amino acids. As DNA, the CDR3 is TGTGCCAGCAGCCGCGTAGACTCCTACGAGCAGTACTTC. This encodes CASSRVDSYEQYF.

The CDR3 spells CASSFSGRAETQYF. DNA for the CDR3: TGTGCCAGCAGTTTTTCGGGGAGGGCCGAGACCCAGTACTTC. This chain connects TRBV12-3 or TRBV12-4 to TRBJ2-5, with 7 positions matching TRBD2. The CDR3 runs 14 residues. After removal of 3 bases from V and 5 bases from J, the junction contained 6 bases not matched to a gene.

The CDR3 loop is CASSSPTTGQGYYEQYF. In DNA, the CDR3 is TGTGCCAGCAGTTCCCCCACAACCGGACAGGGCTACTACGAGCAGTACTTC. The chain employs TRBV28 and TRBJ2-7; 8 nucleotides agree with TRBD1. CDR1 is MDHEN, CDR2 SYDVKM, per germline. With V trimmed by 4 bases and J by 3 bases, 14 bases remained unmatched. The CDR3 length is 17 residues.

This clonotype appeared many times. This chain links TRBV12-3 or TRBV12-4 with TRBJ1-4; no clear D. There are 13 residues in the CDR3. V dropped 3 bases and J dropped 8 bases, with 10 bases sitting between them. The CDR3 DNA reads as TGTGCCAGCAGTTTTTACGGCAGCGAAAAACTGTTTTTT. Amino acids: CASSFYGSEKLFF.

Many counts were recorded for this clonotype. This rearrangement joins TRBV7-3 to TRBJ2-1; D gene uncertain. Per germline, CDR1 SGHTA and CDR2 FQGTGA. The CDR3 is 15 residues long. Trimming left V 5 bases short and J 2 bases short, with 13 bases between. As DNA, the CDR3 is TGTGCCAGCAGCCCATCGACGGGTCCCTACAATGAGCAGTTCTTC. Translation: CASSPSTGPYNEQFF.

This clonotype was picked up many times. The chain links TRBV28 to TRBJ2-1, with 11 bases lining up with TRBD2. Germline trimming cut 3 bases from V and 2 bases from J; bases unmatched to any gene: 3. Germline V CDR1 and CDR2: MDHEN, SYDVKM. This CDR3 has 16 amino acids. Here the CDR3 DNA reads TGTGCCAGCAGTTTCCGTAGCGGGAGGGCCTACAATGAGCAGTTCTTC. Its translation is CASSFRSGRAYNEQFF.

At least ten counts were recorded for this clonotype. The rearrangement uses TRBV28 and TRBJ2-7; tentatively, D is TRBD1 or TRBD2 (6 bases each). The CDR3 has 12 amino acids. Germline values: CDR1 MDHEN, CDR2 SYDVKM. V was clipped by 6 bases and J by 6 bases, with 12 bases between them. CDR3 in amino acids: CASSQQGGEQYF. Here the CDR3 DNA reads TGTGCCAGCAGCCAACAGGGAGGCGAGCAGTACTTC.

This clonotype was observed at least ten times. This chain connects TRBV15 to TRBJ2-3, with TRBD2 matching 7 bases. Germline lookup yields CDR1 LNHNV and CDR2 YYDKDF (reference sequence). The length of the CDR3 is 15 residues. Trimming cost V 5 bases and J 2 bases; bases outside gene matches: 7. The CDR3 loop reads CATSLGLHDTDTQYF. In nucleotides, the CDR3 is TGTGCCACCAGCCTGGGACTACACGACACAGATACGCAGTATTTT.

The chain has TRBV9 and TRBJ2-1, with 9 bases aligning to TRBD2. The V gene end was trimmed by 0 bases and the J gene end by 6 bases; junction bases not matched to a gene: 4. The CDR3 extends over 15 amino acids. Germline V lookup: CDR1 SGDLS, CDR2 YYNGEE. CDR3 DNA: TGTGCCAGCAGCGTAGATAGCGGGAGTCGCAATGAGCAGTTCTTC. It specifies CASSVDSGSRNEQFF.

With regard to this clonotype: A clone one base away is much larger, so this may be a read error. The chain employs TRBV28 and TRBJ2-2; weak D call: TRBD2 (5 bases). The germline CDR1 and CDR2 sequences are MDHEN and SYDVKM. The CDR3 extends over 13 amino acids. The CDR3 spells CASSSTNTGELIF. DNA of the CDR3: TGTGCCAGCAGCTCAACAAACACCGGGGAGCTGATTTTT.

This clonotype was detected many times. This chain connects TRBV27 to TRBJ2-1; D uncertain. Trimming took off 8 bases at V and 6 bases at J, with 5 bases between the two ends. Germline CDR1 reads MNHEY; CDR2 reads SMNVEV (reference sequence). The CDR3 is 10 amino acids. The CDR3: CASSSNEQFF. The CDR3 region has the DNA TGTGCCAGCTCGTCCAATGAGCAGTTCTTC.

This clonotype was seen at least ten times. The chain is built from TRBV12-3 or TRBV12-4 and TRBJ1-1; D ambiguous. V dropped 5 bases and J dropped 1 base, with 8 bases sitting between them. CDR3 size: 13 residues. DNA for the CDR3: TGTGCCAGCAGTCCCGCCCCGAACACTGAAGCTTTCTTT. Amino acid sequence: CASSPAPNTEAFF.

This clonotype occurred many times. The genes are TRBV12-3 or TRBV12-4 and TRBJ1-1; D possibly corresponds to TRBD1 (6 bases). Deletions cut 3 bases from V and 4 bases from J, with 12 bases between. The CDR3 totals 14 residues. CDR3 protein: CASSFTGSPTEAFF. The CDR3 DNA is TGTGCCAGCAGTTTTACAGGGAGTCCCACTGAAGCTTTCTTT.

The chain carries TRBV11-2 and TRBJ2-1; D call uncertain. The V end lost 0 bases, the J end lost 4 bases, and 7 bases lay between the germline ends. The germline V gene encodes CDR1 SGHAT and CDR2 FQNNGV. CDR3 length: 14 residues. CDR3 in amino acids: CASSLEPTYNEQFF. CDR3 nucleotides: TGTGCCAGCAGCTTAGAACCGACTTACAATGAGCAGTTCTTC.